The 8 T cell receptor beta chains listed next were all sequenced from one sample in a study of breast tumors, draining lymph nodes, adjacent tissues. Axillary draining lymph nodes of breast cancer patients supplied the node samples. TCRdb passed the multiplex PCR reads through MiXCR, listing each CDR3 protein once. The table shows fewer than 140,000 distinct CDR3 sequences, with less than 40% occurring only once. Sequenced sample: axillary lymph node tissue. These receptor sequences come from a female donor with breast cancer. Some clones in this sample may be carry-over from other donors' samples.

This clonotype was seen many times. The chain combines TRBV5-1 with TRBJ1-6; D may be TRBD1 (5 bases). In germline, CDR1 is SGHRS, CDR2 YFSETQ. CDR3 size: 12 residues. Trimming removed 5 bases from V and 6 bases from J, with 6 bases in between. The CDR3 spells CASRGVNSPLHF. CDR3 DNA: TGCGCCAGCAGAGGGGTTAATTCACCCCTCCACTTT.

This sequence joins TRBV15 and TRBJ1-5, with 9 bases fitting TRBD1. V trimming: 2 bases; J trimming: 7 bases; junction bases outside the gene matches: 9. Germline CDR1 reads LNHNV; CDR2 reads YYDKDF (reference sequence). This CDR3 spans 16 amino acids. CDR3 sequence reads: CATSRSYGTGSQPQHF. The CDR3 nucleotides are TGTGCCACCAGCAGATCCTACGGGACAGGGTCGCAGCCCCAGCATTTT.

This clonotype showed up many times. This chain uses TRBV19 with TRBJ2-1; D is possibly TRBD2 (5 bases). CDR1 and CDR2 from the germline V gene are LNHDA and SQIVND (reference sequence). V was pared by 6 bases and J by 8 bases, with 14 bases between. This CDR3 is 13 amino acids long. CDR3 bases: TGTGCCAGTAGCAGCGTACGGGGTGATGAGCAGTTCTTC. It specifies CASSSVRGDEQFF.

About this clonotype: Since no conserved phenylalanine or tryptophan closes the CDR3, a read error is the likely cause. Because the CDR3's place on the DNA is in doubt, the DNA is left out and the CDR3 is given as listed by TCRdb. The V gene is TRBV11-2, the J gene TRBJ2-7; the listed D gene, TRBD1, was not tested against the DNA. The V gene's germline CDR1 is SGHAT and CDR2 FQNNGV. The CDR3 spans 9 residues, counting both ends. The chain's CDR3 is CASSYLKGT.

Only a few counts were recorded for this clonotype. A much larger clone differs by one base, so this may be a read error. The genes are TRBV12-3 or TRBV12-4 and TRBJ1-3; D is undetermined. The CDR3 has 15 amino acids. This CDR3 reads CASSPNGRSGSTIYF. The CDR3 region has the DNA TGTGCCAGCAGTCCCAATGGTCGCTCTGGAAGCACCATATATTTT.

This clonotype was counted at least ten times. The rearrangement joins TRBV4-3 to TRBJ2-1; 11 nucleotides agree with TRBD2. Germline-derived CDR1 and CDR2 are LGHNA and YSLEER. CDR3 length: 16 residues. V shed 2 bases and J 6 bases; nucleotides not matched to a gene: 6. In nucleotides, the CDR3 is TGCGCCAGCAGCCAACAACTAGCGGGGGAGTCCAATGAGCAGTTCTTC. This sequence encodes CASSQQLAGESNEQFF.

The gene calls are TRBV7-9 and TRBJ1-6, with 10 bases that match TRBD1. After removal of 4 bases from V and 10 bases from J, the junction contained 4 bases not matched to a gene. The CDR3 is 14 residues long. CDR1 and CDR2 from the germline V gene are SEHNR and FQNEAQ (reference sequence). The CDR3 region is CASSSGTGESPLHF. The CDR3 DNA reads TGTGCCAGCAGCTCGGGGACAGGGGAATCACCCCTCCACTTT.

This clonotype was seen many times. CDR3 loop: CASREPGRAYNEQFF. The CDR3, as DNA: TGTGCCAGCCGAGAGCCAGGCCGGGCCTACAATGAGCAGTTCTTC. The gene calls are TRBV5-8 and TRBJ2-1; no clear D. With 7 bases removed from V and 2 bases from J, the gap between germline ends came to 16 bases. CDR3 length: 15 amino acids. The germline V gene has CDR1 SGHTS and CDR2 YDEGEE.